This T cell receptor beta chain was retrieved from a study of Ad26.COV2.S vaccination and SARS-CoV-2 variants. Clones were sequenced by immunoSEQ multiplex PCR, and TCRdb holds only the in-frame ones, with some missing. The sample gives approximately 500,000 clones, around 90% of which show up once; 9.5% to 15% is in the top ten. As for treatment: 15 to 20 received Ad26.COV2.S at low or high dose, single or two shots; 5 received placebo; per-sample allocation not given. On day 63 after the first injection, vaccine and placebo recipients gave samples. V was pared by 0 bases and J by 3 bases, with 12 bases between. Per the germline V gene, CDR1 is SGHRS and CDR2 is YFSETQ. There are 16 residues in the CDR3.

The sample consisted of peripheral blood, taken in a trial of Ad26.COV2.S vaccine versus placebo. The rearrangement uses TRBV5-1 and TRBJ2-2; D ambiguous. The clonotype comes from a person between 18 and 59 years old who received the Ad26.COV2.S COVID-19 vaccine or a placebo. Here the CDR3 reads CASSLEGSLYTGELFF. CDR3 coding DNA: TGCGCCAGCAGCTTGGAAGGCAGCCTATACACCGGGGAGCTGTTTTTT.